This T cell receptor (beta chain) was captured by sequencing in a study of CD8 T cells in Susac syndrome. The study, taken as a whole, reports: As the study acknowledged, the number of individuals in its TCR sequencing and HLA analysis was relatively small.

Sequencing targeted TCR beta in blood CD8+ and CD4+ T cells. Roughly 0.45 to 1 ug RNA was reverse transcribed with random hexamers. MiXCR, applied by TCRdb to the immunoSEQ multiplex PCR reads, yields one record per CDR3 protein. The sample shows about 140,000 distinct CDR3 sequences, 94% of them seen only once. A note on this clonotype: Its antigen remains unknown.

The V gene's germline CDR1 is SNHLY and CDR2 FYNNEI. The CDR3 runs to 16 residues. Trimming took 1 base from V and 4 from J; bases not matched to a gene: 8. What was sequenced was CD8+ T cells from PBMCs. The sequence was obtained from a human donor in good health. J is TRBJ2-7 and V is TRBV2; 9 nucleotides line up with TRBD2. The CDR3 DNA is TGTGCCAGCAGTGAAGGAGCGGGAGGCGAACTTTACGAGCAGTACTTC. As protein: CASSEGAGGELYEQYF.